At least ten counts were recorded for the clone carrying this TCR beta chain. PCR amplification relied on 60 Vbeta primers (plus 13 Jbeta primers). Produced via immunoSEQ multiplex PCR; TCRdb's table is partial and in-frame only. In the table there are under 200,000 clones, around 72% of which are singletons. V lost 3 bases, J lost 14 bases, and 16 bases lay in between. The CDR3 length is 12 residues. Per the germline V gene, CDR1 is SNHLY and CDR2 is FYNNEI. This sample is drawn from a study of cytomegalovirus exposure and HLA in healthy donors. V usage is TRBV2 and J usage is TRBJ1-1, with D unresolved. The sample taken for sequencing was PBMCs. This TCR derives from a woman aged 50 to 65 in good health and CMV-seropositive. CDR3 sequence reads: CASSDTALSSFF. The CDR3 nucleotides read TGTGCCAGCAGTGACACTGCCCTTTCCTCCTTCTTT.